Here is one TCR beta chain with its context. Per the study methods: Reference gene primer amplification in the assay estimated nucleated cell counts. The repertoire was sequenced with immunoSEQ multiplex PCR; TCRdb's copy has only in-frame clones and lacks some. The V and J calls and clone size were taken over from that table, and D and trimming were inferred from the DNA. The repertoire holds some 230,000 clones, with about 88% as singletons. This entry is derived from a study of blood T cell repertoires in COVID-19. The wider study: The United States, Italy and Spain were the sources of the acute and convalescent COVID-19 samples. PBMCs, B-cell-depleted T cells, or T cells provided the cDNA or gDNA that made up the material.

During active infection, Seattle patients enrolled and were then monitored through disease. The CDR3 sequence is 12 residues long. The V and J ends lost 6 bases and 6 bases respectively, with 10 bases between them. Germline lookup yields CDR1 MRHNA and CDR2 SNTAGT. The clonotype originates from a woman between 50 and 59 years old with COVID-19, enrolled during active disease. Sequenced input: peripheral blood. This sequence joins TRBV6-4 and TRBJ2-3; D is ambiguous. The CDR3 loop reads CASSLTEDTQYF. As DNA, the CDR3 is TGTGCCAGCAGCCTAACAGAGGATACGCAGTATTTT.